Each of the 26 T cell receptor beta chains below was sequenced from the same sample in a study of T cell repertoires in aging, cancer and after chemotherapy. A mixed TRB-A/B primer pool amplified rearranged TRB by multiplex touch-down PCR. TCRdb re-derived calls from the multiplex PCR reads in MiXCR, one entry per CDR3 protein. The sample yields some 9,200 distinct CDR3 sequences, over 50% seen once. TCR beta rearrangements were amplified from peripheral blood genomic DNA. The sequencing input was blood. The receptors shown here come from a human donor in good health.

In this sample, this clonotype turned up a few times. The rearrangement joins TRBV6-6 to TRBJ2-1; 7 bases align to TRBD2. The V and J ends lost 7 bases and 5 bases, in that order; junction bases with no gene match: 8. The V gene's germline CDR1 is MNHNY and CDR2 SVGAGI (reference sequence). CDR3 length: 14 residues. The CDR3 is CASTGGRKDNEQFF. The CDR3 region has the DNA TGTGCCAGCACGGGGGGTCGTAAGGACAATGAGCAGTTCTTC.

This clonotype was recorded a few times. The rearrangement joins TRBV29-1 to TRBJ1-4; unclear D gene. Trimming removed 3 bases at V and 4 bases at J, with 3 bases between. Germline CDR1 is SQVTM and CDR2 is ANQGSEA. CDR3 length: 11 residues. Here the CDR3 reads CSVDSNEKLFF. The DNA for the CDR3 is TGCAGCGTTGACAGTAATGAAAAACTGTTTTTT.

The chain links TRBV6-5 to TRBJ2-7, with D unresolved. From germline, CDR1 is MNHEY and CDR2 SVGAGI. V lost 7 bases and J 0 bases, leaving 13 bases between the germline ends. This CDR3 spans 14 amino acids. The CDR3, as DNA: TGTGCCAGCACCAAACCGGACGACTCCTACGAGCAGTACTTC. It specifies CASTKPDDSYEQYF.

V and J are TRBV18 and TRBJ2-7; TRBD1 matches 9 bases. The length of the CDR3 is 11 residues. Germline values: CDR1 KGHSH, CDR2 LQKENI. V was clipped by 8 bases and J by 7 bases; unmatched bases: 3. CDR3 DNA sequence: TGTGCCAGCCAGGACAGGGGTGAGCAGTACTTC. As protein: CASQDRGEQYF.

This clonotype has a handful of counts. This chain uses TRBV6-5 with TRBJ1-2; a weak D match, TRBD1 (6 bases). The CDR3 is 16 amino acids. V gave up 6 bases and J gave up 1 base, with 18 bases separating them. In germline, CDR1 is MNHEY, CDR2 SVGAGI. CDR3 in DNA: TGTGCCAGCAGCCCTACTTGGGGACAAGATAACTATGGCTACACCTTC. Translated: CASSPTWGQDNYGYTF.

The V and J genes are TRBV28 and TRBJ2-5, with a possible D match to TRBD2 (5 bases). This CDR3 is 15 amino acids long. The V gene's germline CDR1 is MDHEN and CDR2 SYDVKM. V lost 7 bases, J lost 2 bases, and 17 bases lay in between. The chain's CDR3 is CASTQVGGRQETQYF. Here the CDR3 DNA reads TGTGCCAGCACCCAAGTCGGTGGGAGACAAGAGACCCAGTACTTC. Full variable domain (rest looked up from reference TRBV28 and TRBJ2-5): DVKVTQSSRYLVKRTGEKVFLECVQDMDHENMFWYRQDPGLGLRLIYFSYDVKMKEKGDIPEGYSVSREKKERFSLILESASTNQTSMYLCASTQVGGRQETQYFGPGTRLLVL.

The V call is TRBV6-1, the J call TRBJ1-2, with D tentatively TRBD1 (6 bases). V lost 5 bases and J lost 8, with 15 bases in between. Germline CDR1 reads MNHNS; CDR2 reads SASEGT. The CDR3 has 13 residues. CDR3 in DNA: TGTGCCAGCAGTTTATCGGGGGGGCGAGGCTACACCTTC. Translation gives CASSLSGGRGYTF.

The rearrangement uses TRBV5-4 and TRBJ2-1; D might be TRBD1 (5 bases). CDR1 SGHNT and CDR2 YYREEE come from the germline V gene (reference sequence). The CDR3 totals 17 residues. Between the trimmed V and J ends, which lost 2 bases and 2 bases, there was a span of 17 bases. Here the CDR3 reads CASSLRFGQGTYNEQFF. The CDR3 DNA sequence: TGTGCCAGCAGCTTAAGATTTGGGCAGGGAACCTACAATGAGCAGTTCTTC.

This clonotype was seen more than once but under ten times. The DNA for the CDR3 is TGCAGCGTTGACCCGGGAGACCACTACAATGAGCAGTTCTTC. Translation: CSVDPGDHYNEQFF. The chain employs TRBV29-1 and TRBJ2-1; a weak D match, TRBD2 (6 bases). The V gene's germline CDR1 is SQVTM and CDR2 ANQGSEA. CDR3 length: 14 amino acids. The V end was cut by 3 bases, the J end by 3 bases, with 12 bases between.

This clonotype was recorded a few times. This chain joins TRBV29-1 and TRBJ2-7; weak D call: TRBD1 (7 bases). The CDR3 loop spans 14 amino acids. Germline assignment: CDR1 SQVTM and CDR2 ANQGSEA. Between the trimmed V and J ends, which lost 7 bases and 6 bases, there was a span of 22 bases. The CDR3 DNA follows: TGCAGCGCAGGGGGGAGTGATTTTGAAGGCGAGCAGTACTTC. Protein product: CSAGGSDFEGEQYF.

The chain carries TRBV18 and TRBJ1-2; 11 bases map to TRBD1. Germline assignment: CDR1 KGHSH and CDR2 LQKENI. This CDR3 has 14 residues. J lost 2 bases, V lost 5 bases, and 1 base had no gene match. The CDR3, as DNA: TGTGCCAGCTCAGGACAGGGGGCGAACTATGGCTACACCTTC. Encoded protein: CASSGQGANYGYTF.

The CDR3 is CASRSPYSGTIYNEQFF. In nucleotides, the CDR3 is TGTGCCAGCAGATCCCCCTACTCTGGGACTATCTACAATGAGCAGTTCTTC. The chain links TRBV11-1 to TRBJ2-1, with 7 nucleotides matching TRBD2. The CDR3 is 17 amino acids. Germline CDR1 is SGHAT and CDR2 is FQDESV (reference sequence). The V gene end was trimmed by 6 bases and the J gene end by 3 bases; junction bases not matched to a gene: 14.

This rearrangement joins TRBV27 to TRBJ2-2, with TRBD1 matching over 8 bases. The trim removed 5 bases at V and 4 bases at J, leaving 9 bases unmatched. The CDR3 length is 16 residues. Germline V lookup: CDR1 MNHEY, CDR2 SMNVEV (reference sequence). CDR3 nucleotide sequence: TGTGCCAGCAGTGCCGCGACAGGGGATAGCACCGGGGAGCTGTTTTTT. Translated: CASSAATGDSTGELFF.

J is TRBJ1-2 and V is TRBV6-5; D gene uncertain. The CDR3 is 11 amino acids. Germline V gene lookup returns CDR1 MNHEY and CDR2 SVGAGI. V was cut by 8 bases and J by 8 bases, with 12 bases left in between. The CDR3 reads CASLGMGGYTF. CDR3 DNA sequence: TGTGCCAGCCTTGGGATGGGAGGCTACACCTTC.

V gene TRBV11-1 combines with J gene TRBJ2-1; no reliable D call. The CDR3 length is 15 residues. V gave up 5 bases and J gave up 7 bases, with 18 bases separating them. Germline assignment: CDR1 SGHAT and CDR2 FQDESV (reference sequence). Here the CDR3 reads CASSPVPSLQNEQFF. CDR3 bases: TGTGCCAGCAGCCCAGTGCCTTCGCTGCAGAATGAGCAGTTCTTC. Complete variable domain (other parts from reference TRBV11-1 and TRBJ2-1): EAEVAQSPRYKITEKSQAVAFWCDPISGHATLYWYRQILGQGPELLVQFQDESVVDDSQLPKDRFSAERLKGVDSTLKIQPAELGDSAMYLCASSPVPSLQNEQFFGPGTRLTVL.

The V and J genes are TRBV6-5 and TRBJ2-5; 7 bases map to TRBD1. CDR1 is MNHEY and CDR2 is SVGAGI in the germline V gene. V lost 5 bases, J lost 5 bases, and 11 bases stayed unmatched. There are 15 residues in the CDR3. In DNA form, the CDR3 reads TGTGCCAGCAGTCCCGGGACAGTAAGGACCGAGACCCAGTACTTC. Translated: CASSPGTVRTETQYF.

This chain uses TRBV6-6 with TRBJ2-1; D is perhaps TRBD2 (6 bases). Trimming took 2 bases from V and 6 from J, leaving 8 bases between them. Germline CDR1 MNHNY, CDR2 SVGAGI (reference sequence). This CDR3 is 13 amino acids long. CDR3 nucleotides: TGTGCCAGCAGTTACGGGACTCCCAATGAGCAGTTCTTC. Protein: CASSYGTPNEQFF.

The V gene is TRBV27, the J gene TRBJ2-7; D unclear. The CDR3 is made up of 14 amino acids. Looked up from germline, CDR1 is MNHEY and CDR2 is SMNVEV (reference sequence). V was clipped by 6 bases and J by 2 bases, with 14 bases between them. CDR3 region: CASSRSASTYEQYF. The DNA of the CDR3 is TGTGCCAGCAGCCGGTCTGCCAGCACCTACGAGCAGTACTTC.

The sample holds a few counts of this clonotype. The CDR3 spells CASHHPRTGRNEQFF. For the CDR3, the DNA is TGTGCCAGCCATCACCCACGGACAGGTCGGAATGAGCAGTTCTTC. This sequence joins TRBV18 and TRBJ2-1, with 7 bases identical to TRBD1. Germline CDR1 and CDR2: KGHSH and LQKENI. With V trimmed by 8 bases and J by 7 bases, 14 bases remained unmatched. The CDR3 has 15 residues.

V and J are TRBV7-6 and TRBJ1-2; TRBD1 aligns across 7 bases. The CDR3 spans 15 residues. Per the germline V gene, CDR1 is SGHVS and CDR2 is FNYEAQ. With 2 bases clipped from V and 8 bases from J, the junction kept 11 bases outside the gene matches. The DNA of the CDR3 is TGTGCCAGCAGCTTAAGTAGGGGGCCGTTGGGCGGCTACACCTTC. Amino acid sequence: CASSLSRGPLGGYTF.

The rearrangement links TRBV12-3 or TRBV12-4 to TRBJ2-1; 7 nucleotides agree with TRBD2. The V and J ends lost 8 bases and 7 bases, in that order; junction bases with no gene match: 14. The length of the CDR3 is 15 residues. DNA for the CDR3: TGTGCCAGCGCCAGAAGTGGGGGAGGGCGGAATGAGCAGTTCTTC. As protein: CASARSGGGRNEQFF.

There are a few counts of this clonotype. CDR3 nucleotide sequence: TGTGCCAGCAGAGGAGGGGTTCACGAGCAGTACTTC. It translates to CASRGGVHEQYF. V is TRBV6-1 and J is TRBJ2-7, with D perhaps TRBD2 (6 bases). Trimming removed 6 bases at V and 5 bases at J, with 11 bases between. The CDR3 has 12 residues. Germline V gene sequence: CDR1 MNHNS, CDR2 SASEGT.

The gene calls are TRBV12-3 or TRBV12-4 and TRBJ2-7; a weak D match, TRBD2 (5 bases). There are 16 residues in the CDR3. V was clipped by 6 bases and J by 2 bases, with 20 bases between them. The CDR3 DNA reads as TGTGCCAGCAGCACTACAATGGGCAGAGGGACCTACGAGCAGTACTTC. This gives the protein CASSTTMGRGTYEQYF.

The CDR3 sequence is CASSLEGDTRYNEQFF. The CDR3 DNA sequence: TGTGCCAGCAGCTTGGAGGGGGACACTCGCTACAATGAGCAGTTCTTC. The chain links TRBV5-5 to TRBJ2-1; D possibly corresponds to TRBD1 (6 bases). Germline V lookup: CDR1 SGHKS, CDR2 YYEKEE (reference sequence). V was pared by 0 bases and J by 3 bases, with 13 bases between. The CDR3 contains 16 residues.

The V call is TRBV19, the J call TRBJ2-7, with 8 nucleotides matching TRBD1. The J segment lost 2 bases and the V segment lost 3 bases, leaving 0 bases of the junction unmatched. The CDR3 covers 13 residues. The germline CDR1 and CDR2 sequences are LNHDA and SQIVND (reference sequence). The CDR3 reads CASSMTGAYEQYF. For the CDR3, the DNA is TGTGCCAGTAGTATGACAGGGGCCTACGAGCAGTACTTC. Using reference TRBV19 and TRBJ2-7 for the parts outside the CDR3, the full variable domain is DGGITQSPKYLFRKEGQNVTLSCEQNLNHDAMYWYRQDPGQGLRLIYYSQIVNDFQKGDIAEGYSVSREKKESFPLTVTSAQKNPTAFYLCASSMTGAYEQYFGPGTRLTVT.

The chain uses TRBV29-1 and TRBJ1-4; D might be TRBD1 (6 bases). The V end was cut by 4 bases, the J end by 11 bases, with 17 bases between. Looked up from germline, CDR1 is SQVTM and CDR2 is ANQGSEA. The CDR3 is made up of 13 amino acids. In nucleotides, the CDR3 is TGCAGCGTTGGTCGACAGGAAAAGGAGAAACTGTTTTTT. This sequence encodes CSVGRQEKEKLFF.